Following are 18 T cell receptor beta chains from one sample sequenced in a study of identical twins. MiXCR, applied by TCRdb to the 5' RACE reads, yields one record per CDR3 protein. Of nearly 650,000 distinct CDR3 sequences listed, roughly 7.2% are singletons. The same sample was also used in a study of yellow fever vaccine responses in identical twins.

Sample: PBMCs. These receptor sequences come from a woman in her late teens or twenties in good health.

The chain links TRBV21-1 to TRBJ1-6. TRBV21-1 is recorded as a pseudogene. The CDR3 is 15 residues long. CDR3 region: CASSKGYGSDSPLHF. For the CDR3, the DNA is TGTGCCAGCAGCAAAGGTTACGGGTCCGATTCACCCCTCCACTTT.

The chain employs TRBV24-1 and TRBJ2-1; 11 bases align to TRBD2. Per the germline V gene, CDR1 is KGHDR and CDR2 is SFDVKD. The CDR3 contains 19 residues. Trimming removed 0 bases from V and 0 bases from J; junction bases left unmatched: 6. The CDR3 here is CATSDLPTGLAGSYNEQFF. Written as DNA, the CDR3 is TGTGCCACCAGTGATTTGCCGACAGGACTAGCGGGCTCCTACAATGAGCAGTTCTTC.

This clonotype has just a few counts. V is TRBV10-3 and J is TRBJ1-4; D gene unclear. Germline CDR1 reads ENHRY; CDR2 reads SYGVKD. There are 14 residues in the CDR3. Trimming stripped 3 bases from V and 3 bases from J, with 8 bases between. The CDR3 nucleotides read TGTGCCATCAGTGAAGGCCGGCCTAATGAAAAACTGTTTTTT. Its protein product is CAISEGRPNEKLFF.

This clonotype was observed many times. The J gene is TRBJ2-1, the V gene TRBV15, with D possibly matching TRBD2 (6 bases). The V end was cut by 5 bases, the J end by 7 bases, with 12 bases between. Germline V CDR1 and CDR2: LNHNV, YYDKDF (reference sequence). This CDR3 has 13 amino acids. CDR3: CATSLEAGNEQFF. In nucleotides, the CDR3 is TGTGCCACCAGCCTCGAGGCGGGGAATGAGCAGTTCTTC. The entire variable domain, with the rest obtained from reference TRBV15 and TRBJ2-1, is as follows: DAMVIQNPRYQVTQFGKPVTLSCSQTLNHNVMYWYQQKSSQAPKLLFHYYDKDFNNEADTPDNFQSRRPNTSFCFLDIRSPGLGDTAMYLCATSLEAGNEQFFGPGTRLTVL.

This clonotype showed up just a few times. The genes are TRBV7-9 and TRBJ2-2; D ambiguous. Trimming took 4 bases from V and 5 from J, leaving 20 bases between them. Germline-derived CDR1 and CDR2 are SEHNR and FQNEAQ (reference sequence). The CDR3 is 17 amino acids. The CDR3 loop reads CASSSRPIGTSTGELFF. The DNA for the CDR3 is TGTGCCAGCAGCTCGCGTCCTATTGGTACATCTACCGGGGAGCTGTTTTTT.

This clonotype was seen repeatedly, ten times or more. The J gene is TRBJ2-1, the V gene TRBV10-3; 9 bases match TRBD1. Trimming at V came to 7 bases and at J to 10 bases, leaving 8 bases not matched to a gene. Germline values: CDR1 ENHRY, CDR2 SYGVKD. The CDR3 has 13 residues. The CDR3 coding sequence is TGTGCCATCACCGGGACAGGGTTGAGAGAGCAGTTCTTC. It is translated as CAITGTGLREQFF.

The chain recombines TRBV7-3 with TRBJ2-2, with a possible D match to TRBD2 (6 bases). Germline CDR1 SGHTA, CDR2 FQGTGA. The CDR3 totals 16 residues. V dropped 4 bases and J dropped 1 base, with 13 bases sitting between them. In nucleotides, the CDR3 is TGTGCCAGCAGCTCTAAACCGGGACTGAACACCGGGGAGCTGTTTTTT. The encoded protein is CASSSKPGLNTGELFF.

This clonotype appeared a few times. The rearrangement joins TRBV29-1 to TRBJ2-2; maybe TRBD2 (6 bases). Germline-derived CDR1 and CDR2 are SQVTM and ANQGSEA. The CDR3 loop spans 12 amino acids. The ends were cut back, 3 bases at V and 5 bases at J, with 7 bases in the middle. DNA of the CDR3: TGCAGCGTTGAGGAGGGGACCGGGGAGCTGTTTTTT. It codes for CSVEEGTGELFF.

In DNA, the CDR3 is TGTGCCAGCAGCTTAGGACAGGGTGCGACTGGTTCCTACGAGCAGTACTTC. It translates to CASSLGQGATGSYEQYF. The chain recombines TRBV11-2 with TRBJ2-7; TRBD1 matches at 7 bases. The CDR3 is made up of 17 amino acids. V was clipped by 1 base and J by 1 base; unmatched bases: 10. Per germline, CDR1 SGHAT and CDR2 FQNNGV.

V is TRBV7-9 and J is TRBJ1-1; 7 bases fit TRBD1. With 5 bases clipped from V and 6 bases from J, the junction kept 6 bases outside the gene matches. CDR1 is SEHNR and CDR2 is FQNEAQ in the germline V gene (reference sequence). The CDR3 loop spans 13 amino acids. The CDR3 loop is CASSKQGTSEAFF. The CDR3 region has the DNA TGTGCCAGCAGCAAACAGGGGACCTCTGAAGCTTTCTTT. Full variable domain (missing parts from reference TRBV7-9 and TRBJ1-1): DTGVSQNPRHKITKRGQNVTFRCDPISEHNRLYWYRQTLGQGPEFLTYFQNEAQLEKSRLLSDRFSAERPKGSFSTLEIQRTEQGDSAMYLCASSKQGTSEAFFGQGTRLTVV.

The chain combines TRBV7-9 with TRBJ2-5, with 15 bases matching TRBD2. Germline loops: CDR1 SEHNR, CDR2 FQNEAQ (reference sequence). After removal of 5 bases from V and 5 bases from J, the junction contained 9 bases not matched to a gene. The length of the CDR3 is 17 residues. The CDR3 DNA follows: TGTGCCAGCAGCCAAGGGACTAGCGGGAGGAGTTGGGAGACCCAGTACTTC. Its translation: CASSQGTSGRSWETQYF.

The CDR3 loop is CSARLAGVSDTQYF. DNA for the CDR3: TGCAGTGCCCGTCTAGCGGGGGTTTCAGATACGCAGTATTTT. V and J are TRBV20-1 and TRBJ2-3, with 10 bases identical to TRBD2. The ends lost 6 bases at V and 4 bases at J; junction bases unmatched: 7. The V gene's germline CDR1 is DFQATT and CDR2 SNEGSKA (reference sequence). This CDR3 has 14 residues.

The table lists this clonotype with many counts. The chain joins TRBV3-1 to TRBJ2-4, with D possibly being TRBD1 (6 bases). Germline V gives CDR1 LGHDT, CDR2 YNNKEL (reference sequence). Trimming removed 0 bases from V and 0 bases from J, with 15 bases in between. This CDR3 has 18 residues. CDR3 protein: CASSQDSRQGIAKNIQYF. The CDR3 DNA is TGTGCCAGCAGCCAAGATTCGAGGCAGGGGATAGCCAAAAACATTCAGTACTTC.

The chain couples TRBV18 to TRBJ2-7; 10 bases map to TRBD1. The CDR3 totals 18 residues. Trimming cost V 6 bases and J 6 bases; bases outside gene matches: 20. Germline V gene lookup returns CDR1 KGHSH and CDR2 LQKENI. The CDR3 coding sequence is TGTGCCAGCTCTCCTGGGATAGAGCTTAGACAGGGGGCGCGCGAGCAGTACTTC. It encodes CASSPGIELRQGAREQYF.

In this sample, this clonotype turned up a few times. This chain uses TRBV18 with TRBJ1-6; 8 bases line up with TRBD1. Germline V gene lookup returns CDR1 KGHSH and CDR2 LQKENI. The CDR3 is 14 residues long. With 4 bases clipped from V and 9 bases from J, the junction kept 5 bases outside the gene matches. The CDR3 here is CASSLTGAASPLHF. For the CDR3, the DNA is TGTGCCAGCTCACTGACAGGGGCGGCTTCACCCCTCCACTTT. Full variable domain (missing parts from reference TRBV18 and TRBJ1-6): NAGVMQNPRHLVRRRGQEARLRCSPMKGHSHVYWYRQLPEEGLKFMVYLQKENIIDESGMPKERFSAEFPKEGPSILRIQQVVRGDSAAYFCASSLTGAASPLHFGNGTRLTVT.

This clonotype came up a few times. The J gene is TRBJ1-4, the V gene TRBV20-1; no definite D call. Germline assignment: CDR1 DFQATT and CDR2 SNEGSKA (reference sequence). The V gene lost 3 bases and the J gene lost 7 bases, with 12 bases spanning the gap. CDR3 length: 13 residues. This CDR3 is CSARRGKSEKLFF. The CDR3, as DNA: TGCAGTGCTAGGCGTGGGAAGAGTGAAAAACTGTTTTTT.

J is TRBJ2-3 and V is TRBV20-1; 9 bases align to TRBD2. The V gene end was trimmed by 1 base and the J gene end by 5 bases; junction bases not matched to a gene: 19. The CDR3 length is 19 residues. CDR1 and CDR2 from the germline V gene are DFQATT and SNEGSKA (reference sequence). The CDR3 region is CSARALPRGLAGRRDTQYF. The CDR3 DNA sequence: TGCAGTGCTAGAGCCTTACCACGGGGACTAGCAGGGAGGCGAGATACGCAGTATTTT.

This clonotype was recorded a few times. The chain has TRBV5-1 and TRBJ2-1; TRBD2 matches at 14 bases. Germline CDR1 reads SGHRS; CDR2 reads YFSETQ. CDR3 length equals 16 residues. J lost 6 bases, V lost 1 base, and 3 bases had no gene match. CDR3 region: CASSLTGTSGSNEQFF. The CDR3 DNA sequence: TGCGCCAGCAGCTTGACCGGGACTAGCGGGAGCAATGAGCAGTTCTTC.